The 6 T cell receptor beta chains in this list originate from one sample, sequenced in a study of breast tumors, draining lymph nodes, adjacent tissues. Via MiXCR, TCRdb re-called the multiplex PCR reads, giving one row per CDR3 protein. The table shows over 35,000 distinct CDR3 sequences, with about 36% occurring only once. The sample comprised breast tumor tissue. The receptors come from a female donor with breast cancer. Some clones in this sample may be carry-over from other donors' samples.

This clonotype was picked up many times. The genes are TRBV5-1 and TRBJ2-7; tentatively, D is TRBD1 (5 bases). Trimming removed 4 bases from V and 2 bases from J, with 13 bases in between. CDR1 SGHRS and CDR2 YFSETQ come from the germline V gene. The CDR3 is 14 residues long. CDR3 sequence: CASSASTATYEQYF. Written as DNA, the CDR3 is TGCGCCAGCAGCGCTTCGACAGCTACCTACGAGCAGTACTTC.

This clonotype was counted ten times or more. The chain employs TRBV20-1 and TRBJ2-3; TRBD1 might be the D (6 bases). The germline V gene has CDR1 DFQATT and CDR2 SNEGSKA (reference sequence). The germline V and J ends were trimmed by 1 base and 0 bases, with 11 bases remaining between them. The CDR3 consists of 15 residues. CDR3 sequence (DNA): TGCAGTGCTAGAGTGGGGGCTCCTAGCACAGATACGCAGTATTTT. Residues: CSARVGAPSTDTQYF.

Concerning this clonotype itself: One end of the junction does not line up with germline, which may come from a read error. Written as DNA, the CDR3 is TGCGGTGCTAGGCACAGGGGAACCTACAATGAGCAGTTCTTC. Its translation: CGARHRGTYNEQFF. The rearrangement joins TRBV20-1 to TRBJ2-1; the match to TRBD1 covers 7 bases. This CDR3 has 14 residues. CDR1 is DFQATT, CDR2 SNEGSKA, per germline (reference sequence).

This clonotype has ten or more counts. This chain uses TRBV19 with TRBJ2-2, with D possibly matching TRBD2 (5 bases). Germline assignment: CDR1 LNHDA and CDR2 SQIVND (reference sequence). The V and J ends lost 3 bases and 0 bases respectively, with 5 bases between them. The CDR3 is 14 residues long. The CDR3 reads CASSISANTGELFF. For the CDR3, the DNA is TGTGCCAGTAGTATTAGCGCGAACACCGGGGAGCTGTTTTTT. Supplemented by reference TRBV19 and TRBJ2-2, the full variable domain reads DGGITQSPKYLFRKEGQNVTLSCEQNLNHDAMYWYRQDPGQGLRLIYYSQIVNDFQKGDIAEGYSVSREKKESFPLTVTSAQKNPTAFYLCASSISANTGELFFGEGSRLTVL.

Concerning this clonotype itself: Given a much more abundant clone one base away, this may be a read error. This chain links TRBV12-3 or TRBV12-4 with TRBJ2-3, with 7 bases that match TRBD2. After removal of 6 bases from V and 6 bases from J, the junction contained 12 bases not matched to a gene. This CDR3 has 15 amino acids. The CDR3 sequence is CASSLLASGGDTQYF. The CDR3 DNA is TGTGCCAGCAGCCTACTAGCGAGCGGCGGGGATACGCAGTATTTT.

This clonotype was recorded many times. J is TRBJ2-7 and V is TRBV5-4, with a possible D match to TRBD2 (6 bases). Trimming took 2 bases from V and 6 from J, leaving 12 bases between them. The CDR3 covers 13 residues. The germline V gene encodes CDR1 SGHNT and CDR2 YYREEE (reference sequence). The CDR3 spells CASSFTLAAEQYF. Here the CDR3 DNA reads TGTGCCAGCAGCTTCACACTAGCCGCCGAGCAGTACTTC.